Below, 14 T cell receptor beta chains from the same sample are listed, as sequenced in a study of T cell changes during pregnancy in multiple sclerosis. Measured with immunoSEQ multiplex PCR; TCRdb has only the in-frame clones, and not every one. The data show 60,000 to 70,000 clones, 90% to 95% seen once. The sequenced sample was peripheral blood, obtained after pregnancy. The receptors originated from a female donor in good health, enrolled as a control in a pregnancy study.

This clone has just one count. The CDR3 spells CASSLTGLGEKLFF. The DNA of the CDR3 is TGTGCCAGCAGTCTAACAGGGTTGGGGGAAAAACTGTTTTTT. The gene calls are TRBV11-2 and TRBJ1-4, with D possibly TRBD1 on 6 matching bases. V dropped 6 bases and J dropped 8 bases, with 16 bases sitting between them. Looked up from germline, CDR1 is SGHAT and CDR2 is FQNNGV. The CDR3 has 14 amino acids.

This chain links TRBV5-1 with TRBJ2-2; the D gene is possibly TRBD2 (6 bases). The V end lost 4 bases, the J end lost 2 bases, and 15 bases lay between the germline ends. Germline CDR1 is SGHRS and CDR2 is YFSETQ. This CDR3 region has 16 residues. CDR3 amino acids: CASSQNPGLNTGELFF. In nucleotides, the CDR3 is TGCGCCAGCAGCCAAAATCCGGGACTCAACACCGGGGAGCTGTTTTTT.

The J gene is TRBJ1-3, the V gene TRBV6-1; TRBD1 matches at 8 bases. The CDR3 contains 16 residues. Germline V CDR1 and CDR2: MNHNS, SASEGT. The V and J ends lost 0 bases and 1 base, in that order; junction bases with no gene match: 2. In DNA, the CDR3 is TGTGCCAGCAGTGAAGCTACAGGGGGGTCTGGAAACACCATATATTTT. Its protein product is CASSEATGGSGNTIYF.

The rearrangement joins TRBV27 to TRBJ1-2, with a tentative D call TRBD1 (5 bases). The CDR3 covers 16 residues. V lost 0 bases to trimming and J lost 0 bases, with 11 bases between them. Germline V gene data show CDR1 as MNHEY and CDR2 as SMNVEV (reference sequence). CDR3 residues: CASSLSGGTTNYGYTF. CDR3 bases: TGTGCCAGCAGTTTATCAGGCGGGACCACTAACTATGGCTACACCTTC.

This sequence joins TRBV2 and TRBJ1-1; TRBD1 matches 7 bases. Germline V gene lookup returns CDR1 SNHLY and CDR2 FYNNEI. The CDR3 is made up of 13 amino acids. After removal of 4 bases from V and 6 bases from J, the junction contained 5 bases not matched to a gene. DNA of the CDR3: TGTGCCAGCAGTGCTAGACAGGGTGCTGAAGCTTTCTTT. Residues: CASSARQGAEAFF.

The V call is TRBV5-8, the J call TRBJ1-4, with TRBD1 identical over 8 bases. J was trimmed by 5 bases and V by 3 bases; bases with no gene match: 6. The CDR3 is 15 residues long. Germline CDR1 SGHTS, CDR2 YDEGEE. The CDR3 region is CASSSGTGENEKLFF. The CDR3 region has the DNA TGTGCCAGCAGCTCCGGGACAGGCGAAAATGAAAAACTGTTTTTT.

The chain uses TRBV19 and TRBJ2-7; D unresolved. Germline loops: CDR1 LNHDA, CDR2 SQIVND (reference sequence). Trimming left V 0 bases short and J 3 bases short, with 12 bases between. This CDR3 spans 15 amino acids. CDR3 coding DNA: TGTGCCAGTAGTATAGAGGCAGGCGCCTACTACGAGCAGTACTTC. It yields the protein CASSIEAGAYYEQYF.

The chain recombines TRBV6-4 with TRBJ2-3; a weak D match, TRBD1 (5 bases). Looked up from germline, CDR1 is MRHNA and CDR2 is SNTAGT. Trimming removed 2 bases from V and 1 base from J, with 19 bases in between. The CDR3 extends over 18 amino acids. CDR3 residues: CASSDALRQGTCTDTQYF. DNA for the CDR3: TGTGCCAGCAGTGACGCTCTGCGCCAGGGTACTTGCACAGATACGCAGTATTTT.

The gene calls are TRBV5-6 and TRBJ1-1; 7 bases match TRBD1. Germline V gene lookup returns CDR1 SGHDT and CDR2 YYEEEE. The J segment lost 11 bases and the V segment lost 3 bases, leaving 7 bases of the junction unmatched. The length of the CDR3 is 12 residues. CDR3: CASSSEGAGAFF. The CDR3 bases are TGTGCCAGCAGCTCGGAGGGGGCTGGGGCTTTCTTT.

The genes are TRBV5-1 and TRBJ2-7; no definite D call. Trimming took 0 bases from V and 2 from J, leaving 12 bases between them. The CDR3 contains 15 residues. Germline V lookup: CDR1 SGHRS, CDR2 YFSETQ. CDR3 coding DNA: TGCGCCAGCAGCTTGGCCGTGAGGAAACCCTACGAGCAGTACTTC. It yields the protein CASSLAVRKPYEQYF.

The CDR3 region has the DNA TGCAGCGTTGTCCGGGGGGGCACAGATACGCAGTATTTT. Amino acids: CSVVRGGTDTQYF. This chain links TRBV29-1 with TRBJ2-3, with 7 bases lining up with TRBD2. This CDR3 has 13 amino acids. CDR1 and CDR2 (germline): SQVTM, ANQGSEA. V lost 4 bases to trimming and J lost 1 base; unmatched junction nucleotides: 2.

The CDR3 DNA reads TGTGCCAGCAGCTTGGGGACAGACACTGAAGCTTTCTTT. Residues: CASSLGTDTEAFF. The genes are TRBV5-8 and TRBJ1-1; maybe TRBD1 (6 bases). The V and J ends lost 0 bases and 3 bases respectively, with 6 bases between them. CDR3 length: 13 amino acids. Germline CDR1 reads SGHTS; CDR2 reads YDEGEE.

The V and J genes are TRBV7-2 and TRBJ1-6; a possible D gene is TRBD1 (5 bases). The length of the CDR3 is 15 residues. Germline CDR1 is SGHTA and CDR2 is FQGNSA. The V and J ends lost 2 bases and 5 bases respectively, with 10 bases between them. The CDR3 sequence: CASSLMGRDNSPLHF. DNA of the CDR3: TGTGCCAGCAGCTTAATGGGCAGGGATAATTCACCCCTCCACTTT.

The chain combines TRBV18 with TRBJ1-1; D call uncertain. The V gene's germline CDR1 is KGHSH and CDR2 LQKENI. CDR3 length: 16 residues. Between the trimmed V and J ends, which lost 3 bases and 0 bases, there was a span of 14 bases. The DNA of the CDR3 is TGTGCCAGCTCACCGTCTAGGCAGCCTTTGAACACTGAAGCTTTCTTT. Translating it yields CASSPSRQPLNTEAFF. Together with reference TRBV18 and TRBJ1-1, the CDR3 gives the full variable domain: NAGVMQNPRHLVRRRGQEARLRCSPMKGHSHVYWYRQLPEEGLKFMVYLQKENIIDESGMPKERFSAEFPKEGPSILRIQQVVRGDSAAYFCASSPSRQPLNTEAFFGQGTRLTVV.